One sample yielded the 4 T cell receptor beta chains listed below, sequenced in a study of early T cells in non-severe SARS-CoV-2 infection. MiXCR was run by TCRdb on the 5' RACE reads, yielding one entry per CDR3 protein. The sample lists about 30,000 distinct CDR3 sequences, roughly 3.9% occurring once. Sequenced material: whole blood. Receptor source: an adult who was a healthcare worker with PCR-confirmed SARS-CoV-2 infection or an uninfected control (not recorded which).

In its sample, this clonotype was seen many times. The gene calls are TRBV28 and TRBJ2-7; perhaps D is TRBD1 or TRBD2 (5 bases each). The V gene's germline CDR1 is MDHEN and CDR2 SYDVKM. V lost 4 bases and J lost 10, with 11 bases in between. This CDR3 spans 11 amino acids. The CDR3 DNA follows: TGTGCCAGCAGTTCAAGGGACGCCCAGTACTTC. This gives the protein CASSSRDAQYF.

This clonotype was recorded at least ten times. The J gene is TRBJ2-7, the V gene TRBV6-2 or TRBV6-3; 9 bases map to TRBD2. The V gene end was trimmed by 5 bases and the J gene end by 12 bases; junction bases not matched to a gene: 8. The CDR3 loop spans 12 amino acids. Germline values: CDR1 MNHEY, CDR2 SVGEGT. The CDR3 sequence: CASSVPGLARYF. CDR3 DNA: TGTGCCAGCAGTGTTCCGGGACTAGCACGGTACTTC.

This clonotype was recorded a few times. The rearrangement links TRBV19 to TRBJ2-1; 7 bases align to TRBD2. J lost 8 bases, V lost 6 bases, and 10 bases had no gene match. The CDR3 has 14 residues. Germline-derived CDR1 and CDR2 are LNHDA and SQIVND (reference sequence). In DNA, the CDR3 is TGTGCCAGTAGGCCGACTAGCCGTTCTGATGAGCAGTTCTTC. Translation: CASRPTSRSDEQFF.

The table lists this clonotype with a few counts. The V gene is TRBV6-5, the J gene TRBJ2-3; D is possibly TRBD1 (7 bases). The CDR3 loop spans 15 amino acids. CDR1 is MNHEY and CDR2 is SVGAGI in the germline V gene. V was cut by 10 bases and J by 3 bases, with 20 bases left in between. CDR3 in amino acids: CAIAPSGGRTDTQYF. The CDR3 region has the DNA TGTGCCATCGCACCATCAGGGGGGAGGACAGATACGCAGTATTTT.